This TCR beta chain was sequenced for a study of blood T cell repertoires in COVID-19 (dated by TCRdb to 2020 to 2022). Turning to the overall study: Samples from collaborators originated in the United States, Italy and Spain and spanned both the acute and convalescent phases of COVID-19. The material from the prospective study consisted of cDNA or gDNA derived from T cells, B-cell-depleted T cells, or PBMCs. Deeply sampled blood TCRbeta repertoires from subjects exposed to, actively infected with, or recovered from COVID-19 were included in the dataset. The repertoires were made available in a free public database intended to serve as a resource for research on the immune response to SARS-CoV-2. The samples were drawn from the first 160 participants of the ongoing ImmuneRACE study and from 950 to 1,500 subjects provided by 6 global collaborators. A de-identified subject ID, COVID-19 status, age in years and sex were almost always included in the sample metadata. Where available, HLA class I and class II types were obtained from metadata supplied by the sample provider rather than from assay-based typing. The paper's findings and limits, for the study overall: The amount of clinical and demographic metadata varied by source and participant and was provided uncurated.

In the prospective study, participants were roughly 18 to 95 years old, resided in about two dozen geographic areas of the United States, and were enrolled through a virtual design. Cohort assignment in the prospective study relied on participant-reported clinical history from a screening survey and a study questionnaire. Recovered participants in ImmuneRACE Cohort 3 were defined as having two consecutive negative NP/OP PCR tests, clearance from a healthcare professional, or resolution of symptoms. Mobile phlebotomists in the prospective study collected whole blood, serum and a nasopharyngeal or oropharyngeal swab from every participant. Participants in the prospective study had the option to provide additional blood draws and questionnaires over a 2-month period. Prospective study blood samples were shipped either frozen or at room temperature before DNA extraction. In the case of this clone: Its antigen is still unknown. Per-nucleotide qualities are absent, and no much larger clonotype sits a single base away.

The immunoSEQ Assay, a bias-controlled multiplex PCR, was used to amplify TCRbeta CDR3 regions from genomic DNA. Processing in the source paper ran as follows. The number of nucleated cells in each sample was estimated from the amplification of reference gene primers within the assay. Sequence reads were collapsed and filtered to measure the absolute abundance of every unique TCRbeta CDR3 rearrangement. Productive Simpson clonality was computed per sample as the square root of Simpson's diversity index over productive rearrangements. TCRdb obtained this table from immuneACCESS and retained in-frame rearrangements with V and J assigned. These tables miss some clones; where compared with another copy, unresolved V genes account for less than half of the shortfall, and the remainder is unexplained. From that table come the V and J calls and clone size; the DNA was used to work out D and trimming. The table for this sample lists approximately 280,000 clones; approximately 81% of them were counted only once. The leading ten clones occupy 2% to 3% of the sample.

Ends trimmed: V by 2 bases, J by 5 bases; bases unmatched to a gene: 4. Its CDR3 holds 15 amino acids, cysteine through phenylalanine. Only the CDR3 part of the read is kept: 45 bases, read in frame from the first base. From the germline V gene, CDR1 is SGDLS and CDR2 is YYNGEE. The origin of this receptor is a woman aged 45-65 years who had recovered from COVID-19. The chain is encoded by TRBV9 joined to TRBJ1-1; 12 bases in the junction line up with TRBD1. The sample was PBMCs or T cells enriched from blood (not recorded which). The CDR3 corresponds to CASSVGTGGLTEAFF. Here is the DNA: TGTGCCAGCAGCGTGGGGACAGGGGGCTTAACTGAAGCTTTCTTT.